This TCR beta chain was retrieved from a study of CD8 T cells in ankylosing spondylitis. General study results and limits: Within ankylosing spondylitis blood, a TCR beta motif made up of seven to nine highly homologous variants appeared to be characteristic.

Each CDR3 protein is one row after TCRdb ran MiXCR on the 5' RACE reads. The sample lists around 150,000 distinct CDR3 sequences, under 35% seen once, with 4.5% to 6% in the top ten. Turning to this clonotype: Its antigen is undetermined.

The CDR3 covers 15 residues. V was clipped by 5 bases and J by 4 bases, with 20 bases between them. Germline loops: CDR1 DFQATT, CDR2 SNEGSKA (reference sequence). The genes are TRBV20-1 and TRBJ1-2, with D maybe TRBD1 (6 bases). Sequencing was performed on synovial fluid, either unsorted or a sorted T cell fraction (not recorded which). The TCR originated in a male donor with ankylosing spondylitis. CDR3 loop: CSAPRTALGTYGYTF. Written as DNA, the CDR3 is TGCAGTGCTCCCCGGACAGCCCTAGGGACCTATGGCTACACCTTC.